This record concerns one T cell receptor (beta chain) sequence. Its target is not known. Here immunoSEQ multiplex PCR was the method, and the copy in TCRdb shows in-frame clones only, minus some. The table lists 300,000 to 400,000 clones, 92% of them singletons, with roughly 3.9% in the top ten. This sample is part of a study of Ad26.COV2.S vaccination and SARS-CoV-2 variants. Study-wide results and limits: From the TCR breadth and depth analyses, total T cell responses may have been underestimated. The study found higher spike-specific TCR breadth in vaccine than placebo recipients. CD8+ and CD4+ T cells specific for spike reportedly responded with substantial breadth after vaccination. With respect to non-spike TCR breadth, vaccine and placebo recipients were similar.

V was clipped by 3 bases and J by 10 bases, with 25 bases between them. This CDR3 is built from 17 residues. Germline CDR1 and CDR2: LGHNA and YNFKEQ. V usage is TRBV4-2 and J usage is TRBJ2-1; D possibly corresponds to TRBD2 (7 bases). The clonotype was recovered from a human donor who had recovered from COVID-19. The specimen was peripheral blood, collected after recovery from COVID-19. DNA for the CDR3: TGTGCCAGCAGCCACCCACCTGCGGGGGCGCAACCGGGCGAGCAGTTCTTC. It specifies CASSHPPAGAQPGEQFF.